The rows below give T cell receptor beta chains drawn from one sample of a study of T cells in localized non-small cell lung cancer. The method was immunoSEQ multiplex PCR; TCRdb's version includes in-frame clones alone and lacks a portion of them. The profile shows tens of thousands of clones, approximately 94% of them singletons. Here the sequenced sample was peripheral blood, taken before any cancer treatment. These receptors were obtained from a woman aged 35 to 70 with stage I lung adenocarcinoma. Both conserved end residues are part of each CDR3.

length	V	J	CDR3
14	TRBV4-3	TRBJ2-3	CASSQDSNTDTQYF
17	TRBV10-1	TRBJ1-2	CASSEIIPAPANYGYTF
13	TRBV6-5	TRBJ1-1	CASRRQPNTEAFF
14	TRBV5-5	TRBJ2-3	CASSLNTAGVTQYF
13	TRBV19	TRBJ2-1	CASSRHQDNEQFF
12	TRBV5-1	TRBJ1-6	CASSLGGSPLHF
15	TRBV7-2	TRBJ1-1	CASSSGGVGNTEAFF
13	TRBV11-2	TRBJ1-2	CASSFQGGYGYTF
13	TRBV9	TRBJ1-1	CASSAIGQRKAFF
15	TRBV25-1	TRBJ1-5	CASSDNGAGVMAQHF
16	TRBV9	TRBJ2-2	CASSPRRGRWAGELFF
16	TRBV7-6	TRBJ2-1	CASSSSRYARDNEQFF
14	TRBV5-4	TRBJ1-2	CASSLEDTYYGYTF
12	TRBV10-2	TRBJ1-2	CASSESTLMYTF
15	TRBV11-3	TRBJ2-3	CASSLGGDSTDTQYF
16	TRBV5-1	TRBJ1-2	CASSLRAGGDSYGYTF
13	TRBV6-5	TRBJ1-3	CASSRDSGNTIYF
17	TRBV5-1	TRBJ2-5	CASSFGLTDWGAETQYF
16	TRBV18	TRBJ2-5	CASSPQTGGYQETQYF
15	TRBV4-3	TRBJ2-1	CASSQELGGAREQFF
15	TRBV7-2	TRBJ2-7	CASSSSSVRSYEQYF
13	TRBV7-3	TRBJ2-3	CASSPRGGDTQYF
15	TRBV18	TRBJ1-1	CASSPLLTGSTEAFF
15	TRBV7-5	TRBJ2-3	CARSPRGCRTDTQYF
16	TRBV28	TRBJ2-4	CASRERSPRSKNIQYF
19	TRBV19	TRBJ2-1	CASRLSGRRAESSYNEQFF
15	TRBV9	TRBJ1-5	CASSEGLNSNQPQHF
15	TRBV19	TRBJ2-1	CASSIELNSYNEQFF
12	TRBV6-5	TRBJ2-7	CASSYGKAAGYF
13	TRBV27	TRBJ2-3	CASHGGVLDTQYF
14	TRBV5-1	TRBJ1-3	CASSYGTAGNTIYF
17	TRBV7-2	TRBJ1-5	CASSRRDGGRGNQPQHF
12	TRBV7-8	TRBJ2-7	CASSLRVYEQYF
13	TRBV7-2	TRBJ1-2	CASSPQGRGGYTF
13	TRBV29-1	TRBJ2-1	CSARLGVDNEQFF
15	TRBV7-2	TRBJ2-7	CASRERGSGTTEQYF
17	TRBV6-4	TRBJ2-3	CASSDVASRGPTDTQYF
11	TRBV20-1	TRBJ1-4	CSAGRVEKLFF
16	TRBV4-3	TRBJ2-3	CASSHLSLAGTDTQYF
13	TRBV9	TRBJ1-1	CASSVATNTEAFF
15	TRBV7-7	TRBJ2-1	CASSLGGLGGDEQFF
14	TRBV7-3	TRBJ1-1	CASSLRRENTEAFF
15	TRBV18	TRBJ1-2	CASSAQEQGTYGYTF
14	TRBV11-3	TRBJ2-3	CASSPTPSTDTQYF
13	TRBV5-1	TRBJ1-3	CASSFSAGNTIYF
14	TRBV2	TRBJ1-6	CASSAPRGGSPLHF
14	TRBV18	TRBJ1-2	CASSPRALEDGYTF
15	TRBV27	TRBJ2-1	CASDSRRDTYNEQFF
15	TRBV6-6	TRBJ1-5	CASSRQAYSNQPQHF
19	TRBV4-2	TRBJ2-3	CASSQVMTSRLDLLDTQYF
14	TRBV2	TRBJ2-7	CASSEDRADYEQYF
14	TRBV6-6	TRBJ2-3	CASSFRDSTDTQYF
13	TRBV10-3	TRBJ2-7	CAIGGDRVHEQYF
14	TRBV28	TRBJ2-1	CASSPRDSRREQFF